The T cell receptor (beta chain) under discussion was sequenced for a study of cytomegalovirus exposure and HLA in healthy donors. Findings of the study overall: It was reported in a later analysis that an Asian-associated ancestry cluster showed fewer N-insertions than the approximately 690-donor mean. Through in vitro validation, three CMV-associated chains were shown to be specific for CMV antigens.

Per the germline V gene, CDR1 is SGHNT and CDR2 is YENEEA. This CDR3 has 17 amino acids. V lost 1 base and J lost 1; bases outside the gene matches: 8. PCR primers comprised 60 Vbeta and 13 Jbeta primers. The protocol was immunoSEQ multiplex PCR, while the TCRdb copy is restricted to in-frame clones and leaves out a portion. Its clone listing holds approximately 45,000 clones. Concerning this clone: Its antigen is not identified.

The chain links TRBV11-3 to TRBJ2-3; 7 nucleotides align to TRBD1. What was sequenced was PBMCs. The sequence derives from a woman between 40 and 55 years old in good health and CMV-seronegative. CDR3 in amino acids: CASSLAARDSGTDTQYF. The CDR3 DNA reads TGTGCCAGCAGCTTAGCTGCGAGGGACAGCGGCACAGATACGCAGTATTTT.